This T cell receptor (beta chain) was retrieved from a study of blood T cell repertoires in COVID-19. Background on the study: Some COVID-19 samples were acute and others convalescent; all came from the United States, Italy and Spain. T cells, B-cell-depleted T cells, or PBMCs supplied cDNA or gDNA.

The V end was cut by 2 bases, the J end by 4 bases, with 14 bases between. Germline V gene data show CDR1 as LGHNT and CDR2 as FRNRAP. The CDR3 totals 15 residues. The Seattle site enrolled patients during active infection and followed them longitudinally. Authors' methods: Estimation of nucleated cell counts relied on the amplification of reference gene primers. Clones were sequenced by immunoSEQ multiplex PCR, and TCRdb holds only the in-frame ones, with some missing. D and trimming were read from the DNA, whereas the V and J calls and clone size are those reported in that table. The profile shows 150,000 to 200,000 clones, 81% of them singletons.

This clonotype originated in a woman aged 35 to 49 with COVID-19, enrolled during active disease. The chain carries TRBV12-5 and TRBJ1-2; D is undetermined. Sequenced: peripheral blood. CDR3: CASGLTPLSVYGYTF. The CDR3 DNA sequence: TGTGCTAGTGGTTTGACCCCATTAAGCGTCTATGGCTACACCTTC.